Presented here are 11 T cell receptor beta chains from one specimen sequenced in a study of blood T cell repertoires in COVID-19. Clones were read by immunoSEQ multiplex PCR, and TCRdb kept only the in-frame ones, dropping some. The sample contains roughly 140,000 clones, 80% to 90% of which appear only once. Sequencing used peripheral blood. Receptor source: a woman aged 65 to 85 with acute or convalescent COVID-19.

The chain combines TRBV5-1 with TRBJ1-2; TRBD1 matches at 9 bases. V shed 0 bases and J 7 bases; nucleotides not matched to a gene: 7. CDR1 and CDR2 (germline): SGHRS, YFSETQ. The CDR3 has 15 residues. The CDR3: CASSLGDRGYGGYTF. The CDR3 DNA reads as TGCGCCAGCAGCTTGGGTGACAGGGGGTACGGTGGCTACACCTTC.

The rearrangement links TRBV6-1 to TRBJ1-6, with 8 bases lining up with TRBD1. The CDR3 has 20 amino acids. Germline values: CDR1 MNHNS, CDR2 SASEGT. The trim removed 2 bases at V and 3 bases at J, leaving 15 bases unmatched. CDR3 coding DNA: TGTGCCAGCAGTGAATTGGCCCAGGGGGCTGGATCTGTCTATAATTCACCCCTCCACTTT. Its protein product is CASSELAQGAGSVYNSPLHF.

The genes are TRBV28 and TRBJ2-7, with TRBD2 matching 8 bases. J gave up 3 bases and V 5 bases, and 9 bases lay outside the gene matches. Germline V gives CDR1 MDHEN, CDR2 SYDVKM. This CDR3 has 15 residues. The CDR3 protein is CASSSGGPTFYEQYV. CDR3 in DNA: TGTGCCAGCAGTAGCGGGGGTCCCACCTTCTACGAGCAGTACGTC.

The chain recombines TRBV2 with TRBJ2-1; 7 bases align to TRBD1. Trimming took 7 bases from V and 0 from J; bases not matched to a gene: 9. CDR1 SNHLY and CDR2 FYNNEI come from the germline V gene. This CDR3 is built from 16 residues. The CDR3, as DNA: TGTGCCAGCAAGAACACAGGGGTAAGCTCCTACAATGAGCAGTTCTTC. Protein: CASKNTGVSSYNEQFF.

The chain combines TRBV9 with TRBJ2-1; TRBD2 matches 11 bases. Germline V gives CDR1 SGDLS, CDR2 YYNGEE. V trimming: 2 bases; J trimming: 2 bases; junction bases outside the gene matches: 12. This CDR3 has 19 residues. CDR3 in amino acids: CASSVRPYTSGGTYNEQFF. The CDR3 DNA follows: TGTGCCAGCAGCGTTAGACCCTATACTAGCGGGGGCACCTACAATGAGCAGTTCTTC.

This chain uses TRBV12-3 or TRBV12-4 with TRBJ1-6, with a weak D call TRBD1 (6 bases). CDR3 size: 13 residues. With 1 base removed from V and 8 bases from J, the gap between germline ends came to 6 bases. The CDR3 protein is CASSLDRDSPLHF. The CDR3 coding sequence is TGTGCCAGCAGTTTAGACAGGGATTCACCCCTCCACTTT.

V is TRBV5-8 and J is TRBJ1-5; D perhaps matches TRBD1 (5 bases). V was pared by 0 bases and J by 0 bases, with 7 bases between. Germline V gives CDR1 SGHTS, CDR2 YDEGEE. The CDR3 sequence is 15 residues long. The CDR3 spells CASSLEGVSNQPQHF. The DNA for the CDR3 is TGTGCCAGCAGCTTGGAAGGGGTTAGCAATCAGCCCCAGCATTTT.

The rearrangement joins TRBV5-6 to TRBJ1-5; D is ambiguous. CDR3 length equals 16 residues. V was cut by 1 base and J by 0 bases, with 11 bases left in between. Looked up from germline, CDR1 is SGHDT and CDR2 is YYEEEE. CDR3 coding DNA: TGTGCCAGCAGCTTGCAGGAATTGGATAGCAATCAGCCCCAGCATTTT. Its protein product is CASSLQELDSNQPQHF.

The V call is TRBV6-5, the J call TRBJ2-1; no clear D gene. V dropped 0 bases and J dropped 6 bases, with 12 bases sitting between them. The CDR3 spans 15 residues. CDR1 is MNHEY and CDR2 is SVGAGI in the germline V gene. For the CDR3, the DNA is TGTGCCAGCAGTTACTCGAGGCGTCCGCCCAATGAGCAGTTCTTC. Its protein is CASSYSRRPPNEQFF.

For the CDR3, the DNA is TGTGCCAGCAGTCAGGGACTAGCGGAATACAATGAGCAGTTCTTC. Amino acids: CASSQGLAEYNEQFF. The V call is TRBV5-4, the J call TRBJ2-1; TRBD2 matches at 11 bases. In germline, CDR1 is SGHNT, CDR2 YYREEE (reference sequence). The CDR3 length is 15 residues. J gave up 4 bases and V 5 bases, and 5 bases lay outside the gene matches.

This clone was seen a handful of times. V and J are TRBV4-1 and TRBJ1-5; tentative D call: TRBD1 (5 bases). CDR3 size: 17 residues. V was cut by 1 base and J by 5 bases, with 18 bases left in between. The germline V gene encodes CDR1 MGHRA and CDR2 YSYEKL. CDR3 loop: CASSQGAGRRLDQPQHF. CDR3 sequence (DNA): TGCGCCAGCAGCCAAGGGGCAGGGCGCAGATTGGATCAGCCCCAGCATTTT.